The rows below give T cell receptor beta chains drawn from one sample of a study of cytomegalovirus exposure and HLA in healthy donors. Sequenced by immunoSEQ multiplex PCR; TCRdb stores in-frame clones only, minus some. The sample holds some 150,000 clones, about four fifths seen once. Sequencing input: PBMCs. The receptors stem from a woman aged 18-29 years in good health and CMV-seronegative. CDR3s include the opening cysteine and the closing phenylalanine or tryptophan. The order of the fields is V gene, D gene, J gene, clone size, CDR3 protein, CDR3 DNA. D genes are given only for firm matches. Only some rows state a clone size, as once, few, many or a class for expanded clones.

V: TRBV2; D: NA; J: TRBJ1-2; size: NA; CDR3: CASSELTANYGYTF; DNA: TGTGCCAGCAGTGAACTCACGGCTAACTATGGCTACACCTTC
V: TRBV7-6; D: NA; J: TRBJ2-3; size: NA; CDR3: CASSLDRGGDTQYF; DNA: TGTGCCAGCAGCTTAGACCGAGGGGGAGATACGCAGTATTTT
V: TRBV5-6; D: TRBD2; J: TRBJ2-7; size: NA; CDR3: CASSLGLAVYEQYF; DNA: TGTGCCAGCAGCTTGGGACTAGCGGTCTACGAGCAGTACTTC
V: TRBV6-1; D: NA; J: TRBJ1-2; size: NA; CDR3: CASVVGALDYGYTF; DNA: TGTGCCAGTGTGGTGGGGGCTCTGGACTATGGCTACACCTTC
V: TRBV30; D: NA; J: TRBJ2-5; size: NA; CDR3: CAWSVAVGGQGRNF; DNA: TGTGCCTGGAGTGTAGCGGTAGGGGGTCAAGGACGGAACTTC
V: TRBV7-2; D: TRBD1; J: TRBJ1-1; size: NA; CDR3: CASGRDRVAFF; DNA: TGTGCCAGCGGACGCGACAGGGTTGCTTTCTTT
V: TRBV4-1; D: TRBD2; J: TRBJ2-1; size: NA; CDR3: CASSQDGSGGPYNEQFF; DNA: TGCGCCAGCAGCCAAGATGGGAGCGGGGGGCCTTACAATGAGCAGTTCTTC
V: TRBV2; D: NA; J: TRBJ1-2; size: NA; CDR3: CASSSRYGYTF; DNA: TGTGCCAGCTCCTCCCGCTATGGCTACACCTTC
V: TRBV5-5; D: NA; J: TRBJ2-7; size: NA; CDR3: CASSSGDYEQYF; DNA: TGTGCCAGCAGTTCGGGTGACTACGAGCAGTACTTC
V: TRBV7-2; D: TRBD2; J: TRBJ2-5; size: NA; CDR3: CASSLAGTSGRATQYF; DNA: TGTGCCAGCAGCCTAGCCGGGACTAGCGGGAGGGCGACCCAGTACTTC
V: TRBV28; D: NA; J: TRBJ1-5; size: NA; CDR3: CASSLWQTAHSNQPQHF; DNA: TGTGCCAGCAGTTTATGGCAGACAGCTCATAGCAATCAGCCCCAGCATTTT
V: TRBV4-3; D: TRBD2; J: TRBJ2-1; size: NA; CDR3: CASSQVTSQDEQFF; DNA: TGCGCCAGCAGCCAAGTGACTAGCCAAGATGAGCAGTTCTTC
V: TRBV5-4; D: NA; J: TRBJ1-6; size: NA; CDR3: CASSSAGGGTYSPLHF; DNA: TGTGCCAGCAGCTCGGCGGGTGGAGGTACCTATTCACCCCTCCACTTT
V: TRBV19; D: TRBD1; J: TRBJ2-3; size: NA; CDR3: CASSSTGSWGDTQYF; DNA: TGTGCCAGTAGTTCGACAGGGTCTTGGGGAGATACGCAGTATTTT
V: TRBV21-1; D: NA; J: TRBJ1-1; size: NA; CDR3: CASKQGQNTEAFF; DNA: TGTGCCAGCAAACAGGGTCAAAACACTGAAGCTTTCTTT
V: TRBV4-3; D: TRBD1; J: TRBJ1-2; size: NA; CDR3: CASSQVPRQGGFYGYGYTF; DNA: TGCGCCAGCAGCCAAGTTCCTAGGCAGGGGGGATTCTATGGCTATGGCTACACCTTC
V: TRBV6-6; D: NA; J: TRBJ2-1; size: NA; CDR3: CAVVAYNEQFF; DNA: TGTGCCGTTGTCGCCTACAATGAGCAGTTCTTC
V: TRBV9; D: TRBD2; J: TRBJ2-7; size: NA; CDR3: CASSSGRAYEQYF; DNA: TGTGCCAGCAGTAGCGGGAGGGCATACGAGCAGTACTTC
V: TRBV5-6; D: NA; J: TRBJ1-6; size: NA; CDR3: CASSFRQLYNSPLHF; DNA: TGTGCCAGCAGCTTCAGACAATTATATAATTCACCCCTCCACTTT
V: TRBV28; D: TRBD1; J: TRBJ1-2; size: NA; CDR3: CASSLPGQASVGYGYTF; DNA: TGTGCCAGCAGTTTACCGGGACAGGCCTCCGTTGGCTATGGCTACACCTTC
V: TRBV4-3; D: NA; J: TRBJ2-5; size: NA; CDR3: CASSQDVRETQYF; DNA: TGCGCCAGCAGCCAAGATGTTCGGGAGACCCAGTACTTC
V: TRBV10-3; D: TRBD1; J: TRBJ1-2; size: NA; CDR3: CAISERFETGTGYTF; DNA: TGTGCCATCAGTGAACGTTTTGAGACAGGGACGGGCTACACCTTC
V: TRBV4-2; D: TRBD2; J: TRBJ2-1; size: NA; CDR3: CASSPAGGSSYNEQFF; DNA: TGTGCCAGCAGCCCCGCGGGCGGGAGCTCCTACAATGAGCAGTTCTTC
V: TRBV7-8; D: TRBD2; J: TRBJ2-2; size: NA; CDR3: CASSLGRREGELFF; DNA: TGTGCCAGCAGCTTAGGGCGGCGGGAGGGGGAGCTGTTTTTT
V: TRBV5-4; D: TRBD1; J: TRBJ1-1; size: NA; CDR3: CASSEPGQGVIGDTEAFF; DNA: TGTGCCAGCAGCGAGCCGGGACAGGGGGTCATAGGGGACACTGAAGCTTTCTTT
V: TRBV7-2; D: NA; J: TRBJ1-2; size: NA; CDR3: CASSLALTGGGYTF; DNA: TGTGCCAGCAGCTTAGCGCTTACAGGCGGCGGCTACACCTTC
V: TRBV9; D: TRBD1; J: TRBJ1-2; size: NA; CDR3: CASSVGQGADGYTF; DNA: TGTGCCAGCAGCGTAGGACAGGGGGCTGATGGCTACACCTTC
V: TRBV5-1; D: TRBD2; J: TRBJ2-5; size: NA; CDR3: CASSFIAGLSKETQYF; DNA: TGCGCCAGCAGCTTTATAGCGGGACTTTCCAAAGAGACCCAGTACTTC
V: TRBV9; D: NA; J: TRBJ2-2; size: NA; CDR3: CASSARLGSGELFF; DNA: TGTGCCAGCAGCGCCCGACTAGGGTCCGGGGAGCTGTTTTTT
V: TRBV7-3; D: TRBD1; J: TRBJ1-1; size: NA; CDR3: CASSLGGTGLTEAFF; DNA: TGTGCCAGCAGCTTAGGGGGGACAGGGCTTACTGAAGCTTTCTTT
V: TRBV4-3; D: TRBD1; J: TRBJ2-2; size: few; CDR3: CASSQDIDRGAGELFF; DNA: TGCGCCAGCAGCCAAGATATTGACAGGGGCGCCGGGGAGCTGTTTTTT
V: TRBV6-1; D: TRBD2; J: TRBJ2-3; size: NA; CDR3: CASNAASGSADTQYF; DNA: TGTGCCAGCAACGCGGCTAGCGGGAGTGCAGATACGCAGTATTTT
V: TRBV6-1; D: NA; J: TRBJ2-2; size: once; CDR3: CASSPGLMSTGELFF; DNA: TGTGCCAGCAGTCCGGGACTTATGAGCACCGGGGAGCTGTTTTTT
V: TRBV7-3; D: TRBD2; J: TRBJ2-3; size: few; CDR3: CASSSLSGRYSTDTQYF; DNA: TGTGCCAGCAGCTCTCTTAGCGGGAGGTATTCCACAGATACGCAGTATTTT
V: TRBV29-1; D: NA; J: TRBJ2-3; size: NA; CDR3: CSGGTPTDTQYF; DNA: TGCAGCGGTGGGACACCTACAGATACGCAGTATTTT
V: TRBV4-1; D: NA; J: TRBJ2-5; size: NA; CDR3: CASSQEPRGTQETQYF; DNA: TGCGCCAGCAGCCAAGAACCCCGGGGTACGCAAGAGACCCAGTACTTC
V: TRBV7-9; D: NA; J: TRBJ2-2; size: NA; CDR3: CASSFVGSTGELFF; DNA: TGTGCCAGCAGCTTTGTGGGGAGCACCGGGGAGCTGTTTTTT
V: TRBV7-2; D: TRBD2; J: TRBJ2-1; size: once; CDR3: CASSFASGQYNEQFF; DNA: TGTGCCAGCAGCTTCGCTAGCGGGCAGTACAATGAGCAGTTCTTC
V: TRBV18; D: NA; J: TRBJ2-5; size: NA; CDR3: CASSQQGNQETQYF; DNA: TGTGCCAGCTCACAACAGGGAAACCAAGAGACCCAGTACTTC
V: TRBV14; D: NA; J: TRBJ2-3; size: NA; CDR3: CASSPGLSDTQYF; DNA: TGTGCCAGCAGCCCGGGACTCTCAGATACGCAGTATTTT
V: TRBV7-9; D: TRBD2; J: TRBJ2-2; size: NA; CDR3: CASSRHLAGNTGELFF; DNA: TGTGCCAGCAGCCGACATCTAGCGGGGAACACCGGGGAGCTGTTTTTT
V: TRBV5-1; D: TRBD1; J: TRBJ2-3; size: once; CDR3: CASSPEGGGTDTQYF; DNA: TGCGCCAGCAGCCCGGAAGGGGGCGGCACAGATACGCAGTATTTT
V: TRBV28; D: NA; J: TRBJ1-4; size: NA; CDR3: CASSPQGGNEKLFF; DNA: TGTGCCAGCAGCCCACAGGGCGGTAATGAAAAACTGTTTTTT
V: TRBV19; D: TRBD1; J: TRBJ1-1; size: NA; CDR3: CASIPGQGSPRDTEAFF; DNA: TGTGCCAGTATCCCGGGACAGGGATCACCCCGGGACACTGAAGCTTTCTTT
V: TRBV7-9; D: TRBD2; J: TRBJ2-1; size: once; CDR3: CASSPQLAGESSSYNEQFF; DNA: TGTGCCAGCAGCCCCCAGCTAGCGGGGGAGTCTAGCTCCTACAATGAGCAGTTCTTC
V: TRBV4-1; D: TRBD2; J: TRBJ2-1; size: NA; CDR3: CASSQEATSGSYEQFF; DNA: TGCGCCAGCAGCCAAGAAGCGACTAGCGGGTCCTATGAGCAGTTCTTC
V: TRBV27; D: NA; J: TRBJ2-5; size: NA; CDR3: CASSLGLAETQYF; DNA: TGTGCCAGCAGTTTAGGCCTTGCAGAGACCCAGTACTTC
V: TRBV30; D: NA; J: TRBJ1-5; size: few; CDR3: CAWSVKGSQPQHF; DNA: TGTGCCTGGAGTGTGAAGGGGTCTCAGCCCCAGCATTTT
V: TRBV4-3; D: TRBD1; J: TRBJ2-7; size: few; CDR3: CASSQRDRDYEQYF; DNA: TGCGCCAGCAGCCAACGGGACAGGGACTACGAGCAGTACTTC
V: TRBV13; D: NA; J: TRBJ1-1; size: few; CDR3: CASSLGRGRGFTEAFF; DNA: TGTGCCAGCAGCTTAGGCCGGGGGAGGGGCTTCACTGAAGCTTTCTTT
V: TRBV4-2; D: NA; J: TRBJ2-5; size: NA; CDR3: CASSVNTRVQETQYF; DNA: TGTGCCAGCAGCGTCAACACTAGGGTTCAAGAGACCCAGTACTTC
V: TRBV7-9; D: TRBD1; J: TRBJ2-5; size: NA; CDR3: CASTPRDRQETQYF; DNA: TGTGCCAGCACCCCGAGGGACAGGCAAGAGACCCAGTACTTC
V: TRBV2; D: TRBD1; J: TRBJ1-2; size: NA; CDR3: CASSFPSDQGQGQNYGYTF; DNA: TGTGCCAGCAGTTTTCCCTCCGACCAAGGACAGGGGCAAAACTATGGCTACACCTTC
V: TRBV6-1; D: NA; J: TRBJ2-1; size: NA; CDR3: CASRPRLGGDEQFF; DNA: TGTGCCAGCCGCCCCAGACTAGGGGGCGATGAGCAGTTCTTC
V: TRBV6-1; D: NA; J: TRBJ1-3; size: NA; CDR3: CASTLSGDSGNTIYF; DNA: TGTGCCAGCACTCTCTCCGGGGACTCTGGAAACACCATATATTTT
V: TRBV7-9; D: TRBD1; J: TRBJ2-4; size: few; CDR3: CASSGQVVTDIQYF; DNA: TGTGCCAGCAGCGGACAGGTCGTCACAGACATTCAGTACTTC
V: TRBV28; D: NA; J: TRBJ2-7; size: NA; CDR3: CASSLGGTAYEQYF; DNA: TGTGCCAGCAGTTTGGGCGGGACCGCCTACGAGCAGTACTTC
V: TRBV7-2; D: TRBD2; J: TRBJ2-7; size: once; CDR3: CASSLEGTSGPYEQYF; DNA: TGTGCCAGCAGCTTAGAGGGGACTAGCGGTCCCTACGAGCAGTACTTC
V: TRBV18; D: NA; J: TRBJ1-2; size: few; CDR3: CASSGETGSYGYTF; DNA: TGTGCCAGCTCAGGTGAAACAGGCAGCTATGGCTACACCTTC
V: TRBV30; D: NA; J: TRBJ2-2; size: NA; CDR3: CAWRIHQGSAGELFF; DNA: TGTGCCTGGAGGATACACCAGGGCTCCGCCGGGGAGCTGTTTTTT